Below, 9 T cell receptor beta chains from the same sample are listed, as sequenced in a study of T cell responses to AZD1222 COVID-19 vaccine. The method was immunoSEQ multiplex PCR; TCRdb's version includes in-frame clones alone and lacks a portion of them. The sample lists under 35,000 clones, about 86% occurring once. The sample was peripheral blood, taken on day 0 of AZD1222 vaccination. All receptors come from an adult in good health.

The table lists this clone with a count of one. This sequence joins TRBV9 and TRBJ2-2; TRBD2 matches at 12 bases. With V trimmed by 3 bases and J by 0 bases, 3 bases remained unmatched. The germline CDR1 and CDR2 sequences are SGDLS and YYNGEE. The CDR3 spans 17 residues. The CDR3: CASSATSGGTNTGELFF. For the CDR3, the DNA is TGTGCCAGCAGCGCGACTAGCGGGGGAACGAACACCGGGGAGCTGTTTTTT.

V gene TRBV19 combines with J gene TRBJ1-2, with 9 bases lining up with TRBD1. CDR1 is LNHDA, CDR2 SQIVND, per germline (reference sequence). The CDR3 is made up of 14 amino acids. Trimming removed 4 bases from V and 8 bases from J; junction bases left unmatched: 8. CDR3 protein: CASSTQGQGGGYTF. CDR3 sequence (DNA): TGTGCCAGTAGTACACAGGGACAGGGAGGAGGCTACACCTTC.

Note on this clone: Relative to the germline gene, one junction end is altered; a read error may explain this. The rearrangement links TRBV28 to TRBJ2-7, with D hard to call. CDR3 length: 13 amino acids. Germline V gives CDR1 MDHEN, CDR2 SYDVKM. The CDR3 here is CVSSLIGTYEQYF. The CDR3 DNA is TGTGTCAGCAGTTTAATAGGTACCTACGAGCAGTACTTC.

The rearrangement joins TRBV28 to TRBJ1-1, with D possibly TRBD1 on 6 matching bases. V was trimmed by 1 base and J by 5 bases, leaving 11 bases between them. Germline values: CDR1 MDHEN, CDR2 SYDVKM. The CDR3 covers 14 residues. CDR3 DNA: TGTGCCAGCAGTTTATCAGGGGTAGAGACTGAAGCTTTCTTT. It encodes CASSLSGVETEAFF.

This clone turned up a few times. Here the CDR3 reads CASSPTRSFNYGYTF. The CDR3 DNA reads TGCGCCAGCAGCCCCACCCGGAGCTTTAACTATGGCTACACCTTC. V gene TRBV4-3 combines with J gene TRBJ1-2; D remains ambiguous. Per germline, CDR1 LGHNA and CDR2 YSLEER. The ends were cut back, 4 bases at V and 1 base at J, with 13 bases in the middle. This CDR3 has 15 amino acids.

CDR3 sequence: CASSALGSYNEQFF. The DNA of the CDR3 is TGTGCCAGCAGCGCTCTAGGGTCCTACAATGAGCAGTTCTTC. The genes are TRBV9 and TRBJ2-1; D gene ambiguous. This CDR3 has 14 residues. Germline V gene data show CDR1 as SGDLS and CDR2 as YYNGEE. Between the trimmed V and J ends, which lost 3 bases and 1 base, there was a span of 8 bases.

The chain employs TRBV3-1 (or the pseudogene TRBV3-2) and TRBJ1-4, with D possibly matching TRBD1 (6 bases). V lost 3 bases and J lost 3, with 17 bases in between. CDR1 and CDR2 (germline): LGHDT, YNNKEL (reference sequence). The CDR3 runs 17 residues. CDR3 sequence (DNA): TGTGCCAGCAGCCATTACGCCTCGGGGGCCGCTAATGAAAAACTGTTTTTT. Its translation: CASSHYASGAANEKLFF.

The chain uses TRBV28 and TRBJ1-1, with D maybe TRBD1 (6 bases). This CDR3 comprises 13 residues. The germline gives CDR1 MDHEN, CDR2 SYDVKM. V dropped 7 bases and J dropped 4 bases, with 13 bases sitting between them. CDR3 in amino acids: CASIKGEGTEAFF. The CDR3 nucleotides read TGTGCCAGCATCAAGGGGGAGGGCACTGAAGCTTTCTTT.

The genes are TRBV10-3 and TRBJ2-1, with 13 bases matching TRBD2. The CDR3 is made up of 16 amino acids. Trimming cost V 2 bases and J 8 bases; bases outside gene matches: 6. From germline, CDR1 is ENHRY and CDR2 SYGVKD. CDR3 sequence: CAISEPGLAGADEQFF. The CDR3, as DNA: TGTGCCATCAGTGAGCCCGGACTAGCGGGAGCGGATGAGCAGTTCTTC.